This TCR beta chain was recovered during a study of blood T cells in healthy people across ages (dated by TCRdb to about 2015). The study in broad terms: Template switching captured roughly one uniquely barcoded TCR beta cDNA molecule per two T cells in model experiments. Using deep sequencing normalized with unique cDNA molecular identifiers, the study measured how TCR beta repertoire diversity changes with age. The donors were divided into four age groups: young (average around 16 years), middle-aged (under 40), aged (about 62) and long-lived (more than 75). To avoid experimental bias, donors of different ages were spread randomly across the sequencing lanes. Two additional independent replicas of 1 million unique cDNA reads from the same blood draw were analyzed for two donors (one aged 18 to 29 and one aged 80 or older).

General study outcomes and caveats: As age increased, observed TCR beta diversity per million T cells dropped in a roughly linear way, and a significant reduction was already evident by age 40. Donor CMV infection status was unknown, potentially confounding age-related changes in expanded clonotypes. Estimates of total diversity based on one million sequenced T cells were considered lower bounds and underestimates. Bulk unsorted PBMC profiling prevented conclusive comparison of naive and antigen-experienced compartments. Compared with the aged group, more naive CD4+ T cells, fewer expanded clones and increased TCR diversity were shown by the long-lived group, suggesting age selection. There was a strong correlation between observed TCR beta diversity and the percentage of naive T cells measured by flow cytometry.

Library method: 5' RACE. The run used an Illumina HiSeq 2500. A second roughly 7 to 11 cycle PCR used a sample-barcoded 5' primer and a J-beta primer mix. A unique molecular identifier was introduced onto each TCR beta cDNA molecule by a template-switch 5' adaptor carrying 12 random nucleotides. Each sample yielded at least 2.5 million CDR3-containing paired-end reads. First-strand cDNA synthesis was performed from all RNA using the Mint cDNA synthesis kit, with priming by a TRBC-specific oligonucleotide. Following uracil-DNA glycosylase treatment, a first 18-cycle PCR with universal primers M1SS and BC2_uni_R was performed on all cDNA. Per the authors' processing: For normalization, 1 million high-quality reads, each with a distinct molecular identifier, were randomly selected from each sample. Instead of being binned into consensus sequences, reads with shared molecular identifiers were discarded. MiTCR, with a Q25 quality threshold and the strictest error-elimination algorithm, was used for CDR3 identification, clonotype clustering and error correction. A nonparametric unseen species model using Euler transformation provided a lower-bound estimate of total TCR beta diversity. In-frame beta chains were kept once TCRdb had trimmed the public reads at Q25 with fastp and called clones with MiXCR. Each entry is one CDR3 protein sequence, shown with its most common DNA and genes. The V and J calls come from TCRdb's annotation, not from the publication. Counted in this sample were around 1,100,000 distinct CDR3 sequences; less than 45% of them appeared once. The ten largest account for around 12% of the sample.

The germline V gene (reference sequence) supplies CDR1 SEHNR and CDR2 FQNEAQ. V loses 6 bases, J loses 0 bases, and the germline ends lie 11 bases apart. From the cysteine through the phenylalanine, the CDR3 covers 14 amino acids. This entry keeps only the CDR3 DNA: 42 bases, framed from base 1. The donors were roughly 40 Caucasian individuals from Russia, aged about 6 to 95 years, who were systemically healthy. Each donor gave 9 to 10 milliliters of peripheral blood, collected into EDTA-treated Vacutainer tubes. Ficoll-Paque density-gradient centrifugation was used to isolate PBMCs, with at least 6 million obtained per sample. Trizol reagent was used to extract total RNA from PBMCs, with at least 5 micrograms per sample. Naive CD45RAhigh/CD27high T cell percentages were measured by flow cytometry on a PBMC aliquot from every donor. With regard to this clonotype: The antigen it binds to is not known. Qualities for individual bases were not recorded, and no much larger clone is one base off.

The rearranged segments are TRBV7-9 and TRBJ1-1, with no confidently assigned D gene. The receptor comes from a man younger than 35 in good health. The specimen sequenced was blood. CDR3 region: CASRDGRMNTEAFF. The nucleotides are TGTGCCAGCAGGGACGGGAGAATGAACACTGAAGCTTTCTTT.